Listed below are T cell receptor beta chains from one sample, sequenced in a study of blood T cell repertoires in COVID-19. Sequencing was performed with immunoSEQ multiplex PCR; in TCRdb, only in-frame clones are kept and a portion is missing. In the table there are approximately 210,000 clones, 65% to 85% of which are singletons. The sample taken for sequencing was PBMCs or T cells enriched from blood (not recorded which). These receptors all come from a man aged 25-45 years with acute COVID-19. Both conserved end residues are part of each CDR3. The D gene is left open where the match is weak. The size entry is marked missing in some rows and otherwise reads once, few, many or a size class.

abundance: NA; j_gene: TRBJ2-1; d_gene: TRBD2; v_gene: TRBV15; CDR3aa: CATRGGGYNEQFF; CDR3nt: TGTGCCACCCGCGGGGGAGGTTACAATGAGCAGTTCTTC
abundance: NA; j_gene: TRBJ2-1; d_gene: TRBD1; v_gene: TRBV18; CDR3aa: CASSQSGPGQGVSSTYNEQFF; CDR3nt: TGTGCCAGCTCTCAATCCGGACCGGGACAGGGGGTATCTTCTACTTACAATGAGCAGTTCTTC
abundance: NA; j_gene: TRBJ2-5; d_gene: NA; v_gene: TRBV5-1; CDR3aa: CASSLGGQPGLETQYF; CDR3nt: TGCGCCAGCAGCTTGGGTGGACAGCCTGGATTAGAGACCCAGTACTTC
abundance: once; j_gene: TRBJ2-7; d_gene: NA; v_gene: TRBV7-6; CDR3aa: CASSLGIGSYEQYF; CDR3nt: TGTGCCAGCAGCTTAGGCATCGGGTCCTACGAGCAGTACTTC
abundance: NA; j_gene: TRBJ2-2; d_gene: TRBD2; v_gene: TRBV10-3; CDR3aa: CALLRGGAGELFF; CDR3nt: TGTGCCCTCCTCCGCGGGGGGGCCGGGGAGCTGTTTTTT
abundance: NA; j_gene: TRBJ2-5; d_gene: TRBD2; v_gene: TRBV6-2/TRBV6-3; CDR3aa: CASSSPTSGAPQETQYF; CDR3nt: TGTGCCAGCAGTTCCCCGACTAGCGGGGCGCCTCAAGAGACCCAGTACTTC
abundance: NA; j_gene: TRBJ2-7; d_gene: NA; v_gene: TRBV5-5; CDR3aa: CASSLGTGYGYEQYF; CDR3nt: TGTGCCAGCAGCTTGGGAACAGGTTATGGCTACGAGCAGTACTTC
abundance: NA; j_gene: TRBJ1-2; d_gene: NA; v_gene: TRBV20-1; CDR3aa: CSARSLDSTF; CDR3nt: TGCAGTGCTAGATCCTTGGACAGCACCTTC
abundance: NA; j_gene: TRBJ2-7; d_gene: TRBD2; v_gene: TRBV6-1; CDR3aa: CASSKTSGPAGEQYF; CDR3nt: TGTGCCAGCAGCAAGACTAGCGGCCCCGCCGGGGAGCAGTACTTC
abundance: once; j_gene: TRBJ2-3; d_gene: NA; v_gene: TRBV7-9; CDR3aa: CASRYGGDTQYF; CDR3nt: TGTGCCAGCAGATACGGGGGAGATACGCAGTATTTT
abundance: NA; j_gene: TRBJ2-2; d_gene: NA; v_gene: TRBV10-2; CDR3aa: CASSGGPGELFF; CDR3nt: TGCGCCAGCAGCGGGGGTCCCGGGGAGCTGTTTTTT
abundance: NA; j_gene: TRBJ2-7; d_gene: NA; v_gene: TRBV6-5; CDR3aa: CASRDKTYEQYF; CDR3nt: TGTGCCAGCAGGGACAAAACCTACGAGCAGTACTTC
abundance: NA; j_gene: TRBJ2-2; d_gene: TRBD2; v_gene: TRBV11-2; CDR3aa: CASSSQIGSGGASTGELFF; CDR3nt: TGTGCCAGCAGCTCCCAGATTGGTAGCGGGGGGGCCAGCACCGGGGAGCTGTTTTTT
abundance: NA; j_gene: TRBJ1-5; d_gene: TRBD1; v_gene: TRBV19; CDR3aa: CASSLWTGGGSNQPQHF; CDR3nt: TGTGCCAGTAGTTTGTGGACAGGGGGCGGTAGCAATCAGCCCCAGCATTTT
abundance: once; j_gene: TRBJ1-2; d_gene: NA; v_gene: TRBV29-1; CDR3aa: CSVEPGWGGYTF; CDR3nt: TGCAGCGTCGAACCAGGGTGGGGCGGCTACACCTTC
abundance: NA; j_gene: TRBJ2-2; d_gene: NA; v_gene: TRBV6-4; CDR3aa: CASSDSRGLSTGELFF; CDR3nt: TGTGCCAGCAGTGACTCCCGGGGGTTGAGCACCGGGGAGCTGTTTTTT
abundance: NA; j_gene: TRBJ2-1; d_gene: TRBD2; v_gene: TRBV11-2; CDR3aa: CASSSGLAGTYNEQFF; CDR3nt: TGTGCCAGCAGCTCGGGACTAGCGGGAACCTACAATGAGCAGTTCTTC
abundance: NA; j_gene: TRBJ2-6; d_gene: TRBD1; v_gene: TRBV19; CDR3aa: CASNSQGWSSGANVLTF; CDR3nt: TGTGCCAGTAACTCACAGGGGTGGAGCTCTGGGGCCAACGTCCTGACTTTC
abundance: NA; j_gene: TRBJ2-3; d_gene: NA; v_gene: TRBV6-5; CDR3aa: CASSSGSSTDTQYF; CDR3nt: TGTGCCAGCAGTAGCGGTTCTAGCACAGATACGCAGTATTTT
abundance: few; j_gene: TRBJ1-1; d_gene: NA; v_gene: TRBV14; CDR3aa: CASSPLSVVNTEAFF; CDR3nt: TGTGCCAGCAGCCCCCTCTCGGTGGTGAACACTGAAGCTTTCTTT
abundance: once; j_gene: TRBJ2-1; d_gene: TRBD2; v_gene: TRBV4-2; CDR3aa: CASSPGLAGIQSEQFF; CDR3nt: TGTGCCAGCAGCCCAGGACTAGCGGGGATTCAGAGCGAGCAGTTCTTC
abundance: once; j_gene: TRBJ1-1; d_gene: NA; v_gene: TRBV28; CDR3aa: CASIVPGTEAFF; CDR3nt: TGTGCCAGCATCGTTCCGGGGACTGAAGCTTTCTTT
abundance: once; j_gene: TRBJ1-3; d_gene: NA; v_gene: TRBV28; CDR3aa: CASSFLGGSGNTIYF; CDR3nt: TGTGCCAGCAGTTTCCTAGGAGGCTCTGGAAACACCATATATTTT
abundance: NA; j_gene: TRBJ1-1; d_gene: TRBD1; v_gene: TRBV7-6; CDR3aa: CASSLSGQQNTEAFF; CDR3nt: TGTGCCAGCAGCTTATCGGGACAGCAGAACACTGAAGCTTTCTTT
abundance: NA; j_gene: TRBJ1-1; d_gene: NA; v_gene: TRBV7-2; CDR3aa: CASSLVLGMNTEAFF; CDR3nt: TGTGCCAGCAGCTTAGTACTGGGCATGAACACTGAAGCTTTCTTT
abundance: NA; j_gene: TRBJ2-7; d_gene: TRBD2; v_gene: TRBV5-1; CDR3aa: CASGLSGVSYEQYF; CDR3nt: TGCGCCAGCGGACTTAGCGGGGTCTCCTACGAGCAGTACTTC
abundance: NA; j_gene: TRBJ1-6; d_gene: NA; v_gene: TRBV4-2; CDR3aa: CASSQEDLTESPLHF; CDR3nt: TGTGCCAGCAGCCAAGAAGACCTCACGGAGTCACCCCTCCACTTT
abundance: NA; j_gene: TRBJ1-2; d_gene: NA; v_gene: TRBV6-1; CDR3aa: CASSERQGDGYTF; CDR3nt: TGTGCCAGCAGTGAAAGGCAGGGCGATGGCTACACCTTC
abundance: NA; j_gene: TRBJ2-1; d_gene: TRBD1; v_gene: TRBV2; CDR3aa: CASSVEQGAREQFF; CDR3nt: TGTGCCAGCAGTGTAGAACAGGGGGCGAGGGAGCAGTTCTTC
abundance: NA; j_gene: TRBJ2-7; d_gene: NA; v_gene: TRBV10-2; CDR3aa: CASSESGYEQYF; CDR3nt: TGCGCCAGCAGTGAGTCCGGTTACGAGCAGTACTTC
abundance: NA; j_gene: TRBJ2-7; d_gene: TRBD2; v_gene: TRBV27; CDR3aa: CASQLVASGVYEQYF; CDR3nt: TGTGCCAGCCAGTTAGTGGCTAGCGGGGTCTACGAGCAGTACTTC
abundance: NA; j_gene: TRBJ1-5; d_gene: TRBD1; v_gene: TRBV7-9; CDR3aa: CASSLGTGGSNQPQHF; CDR3nt: TGTGCCAGCAGCTTAGGGACAGGGGGTAGCAATCAGCCCCAGCATTTT
abundance: NA; j_gene: TRBJ2-7; d_gene: TRBD1; v_gene: TRBV27; CDR3aa: CASSSQNGTEYEQYF; CDR3nt: TGTGCCAGCAGTTCACAAAACGGGACAGAATACGAGCAGTACTTC
abundance: NA; j_gene: TRBJ2-2; d_gene: TRBD1; v_gene: TRBV14; CDR3aa: CASSPLSGTGTGELFF; CDR3nt: TGTGCCAGCAGCCCATTATCCGGGACAGGGACCGGGGAGCTGTTTTTT